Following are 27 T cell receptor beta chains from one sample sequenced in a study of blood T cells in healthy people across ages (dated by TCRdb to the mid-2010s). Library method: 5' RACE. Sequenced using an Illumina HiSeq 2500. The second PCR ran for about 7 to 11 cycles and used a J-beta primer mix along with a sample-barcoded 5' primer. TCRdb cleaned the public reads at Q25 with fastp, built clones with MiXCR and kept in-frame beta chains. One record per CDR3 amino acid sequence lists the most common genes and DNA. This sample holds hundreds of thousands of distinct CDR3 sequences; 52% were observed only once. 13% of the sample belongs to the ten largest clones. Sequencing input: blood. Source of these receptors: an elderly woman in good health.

CDR3 protein: CATSDSIGTQYF. DNA of the CDR3: TGTGCCACCAGTGATTCAATCGGGACCCAGTACTTC. The V gene is TRBV24-1, the J gene TRBJ2-7, with unresolved D. The J call may be in error: the DNA end matches TRBJ2-5 better. CDR1 and CDR2 (germline): KGHDR, SFDVKD. The CDR3 is 12 amino acids.

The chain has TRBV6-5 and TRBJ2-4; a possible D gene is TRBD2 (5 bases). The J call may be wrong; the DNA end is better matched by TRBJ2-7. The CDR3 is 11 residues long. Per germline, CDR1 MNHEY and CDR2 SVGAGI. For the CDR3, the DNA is TGTGCCAGCCGTCGGGGAATCGAGCAGTACTTC. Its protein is CASRRGIEQYF.

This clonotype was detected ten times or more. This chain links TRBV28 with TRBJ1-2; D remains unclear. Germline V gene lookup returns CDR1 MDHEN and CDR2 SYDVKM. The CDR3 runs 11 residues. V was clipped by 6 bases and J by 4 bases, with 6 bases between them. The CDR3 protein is CASSSVYGYTF. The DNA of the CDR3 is TGTGCCAGCAGCTCGGTCTATGGCTACACCTTC.

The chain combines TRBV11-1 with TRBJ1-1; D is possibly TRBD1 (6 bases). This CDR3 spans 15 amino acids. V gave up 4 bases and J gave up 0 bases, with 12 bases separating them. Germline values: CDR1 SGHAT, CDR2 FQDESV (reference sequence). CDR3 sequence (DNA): TGTGCCAGCAGCTCCCGGACAGACCTGAACACTGAAGCTTTCTTT. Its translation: CASSSRTDLNTEAFF.

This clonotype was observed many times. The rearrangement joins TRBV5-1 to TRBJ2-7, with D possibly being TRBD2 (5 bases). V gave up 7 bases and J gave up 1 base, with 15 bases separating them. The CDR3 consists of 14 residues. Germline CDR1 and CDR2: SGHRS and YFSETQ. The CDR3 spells CASGLDRLSYEQYF. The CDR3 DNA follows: TGCGCCAGCGGACTGGACCGCCTATCCTACGAGCAGTACTTC.

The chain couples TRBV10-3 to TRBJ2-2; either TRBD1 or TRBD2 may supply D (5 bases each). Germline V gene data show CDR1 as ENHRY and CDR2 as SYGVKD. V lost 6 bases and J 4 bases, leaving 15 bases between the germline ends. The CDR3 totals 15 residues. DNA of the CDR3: TGTGCCATCAGCGTTTTGGCGAGGGGCACCGGGGAGCTGTTTTTT. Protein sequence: CAISVLARGTGELFF.

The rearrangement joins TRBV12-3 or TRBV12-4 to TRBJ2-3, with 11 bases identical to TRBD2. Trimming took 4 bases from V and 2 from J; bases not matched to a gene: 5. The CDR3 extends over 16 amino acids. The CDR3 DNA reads TGTGCCAGCAGTTCCTTGACTAGCGGGGCCACAGATACGCAGTATTTT. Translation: CASSSLTSGATDTQYF.

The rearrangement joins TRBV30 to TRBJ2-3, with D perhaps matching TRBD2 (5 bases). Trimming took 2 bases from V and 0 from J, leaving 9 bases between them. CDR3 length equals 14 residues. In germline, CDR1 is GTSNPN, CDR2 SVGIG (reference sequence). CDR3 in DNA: TGTGCCTGGAGTCGTGGCGGGAGCACAGATACGCAGTATTTT. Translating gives CAWSRGGSTDTQYF.

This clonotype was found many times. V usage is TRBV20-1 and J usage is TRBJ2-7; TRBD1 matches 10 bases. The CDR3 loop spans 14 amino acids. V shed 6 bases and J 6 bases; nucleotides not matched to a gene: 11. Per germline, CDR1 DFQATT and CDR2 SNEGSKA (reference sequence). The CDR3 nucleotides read TGCAGTGCCATCCGGGACAGGGGACAGTCCGAGCAGTACTTC. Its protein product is CSAIRDRGQSEQYF.

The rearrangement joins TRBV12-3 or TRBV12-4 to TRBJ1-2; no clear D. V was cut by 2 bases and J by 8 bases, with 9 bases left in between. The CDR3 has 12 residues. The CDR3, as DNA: TGTGCCAGCAGTTTAATGAAATCCGGCTACACCTTC. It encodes CASSLMKSGYTF.

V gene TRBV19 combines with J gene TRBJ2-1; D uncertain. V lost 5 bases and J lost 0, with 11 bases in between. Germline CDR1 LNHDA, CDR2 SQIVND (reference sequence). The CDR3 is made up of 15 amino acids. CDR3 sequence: CASSSHEDSYNEQFF. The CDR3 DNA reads TGTGCCAGTAGTTCCCATGAAGACTCCTACAATGAGCAGTTCTTC.

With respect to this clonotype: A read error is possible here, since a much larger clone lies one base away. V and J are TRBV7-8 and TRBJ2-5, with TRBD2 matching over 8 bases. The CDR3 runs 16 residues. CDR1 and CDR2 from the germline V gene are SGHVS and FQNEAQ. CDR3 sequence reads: CVSSHDWLAGRETQYF. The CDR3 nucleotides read TGTGTCAGCAGCCATGACTGGCTAGCGGGCCGGGAGACACAGTACTTC.

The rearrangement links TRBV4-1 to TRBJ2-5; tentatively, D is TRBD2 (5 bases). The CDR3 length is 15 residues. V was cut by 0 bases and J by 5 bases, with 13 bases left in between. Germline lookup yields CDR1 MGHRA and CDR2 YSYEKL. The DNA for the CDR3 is TGCGCCAGCAGCCAAGATCGCGGGCACGGGGAGACCCAGTACTTC. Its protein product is CASSQDRGHGETQYF.

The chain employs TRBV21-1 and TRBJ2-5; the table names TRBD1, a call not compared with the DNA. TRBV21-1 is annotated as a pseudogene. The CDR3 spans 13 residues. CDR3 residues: CANRQGGGETQYF. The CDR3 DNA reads TGTGCCAACAGACAGGGTGGGGGAGAGACCCAGTACTTC.

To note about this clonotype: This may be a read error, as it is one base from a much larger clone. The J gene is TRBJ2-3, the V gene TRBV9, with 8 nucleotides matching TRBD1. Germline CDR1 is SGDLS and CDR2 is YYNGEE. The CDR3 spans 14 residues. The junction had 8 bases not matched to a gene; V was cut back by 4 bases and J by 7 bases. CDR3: CASSRAQGDNTQYF. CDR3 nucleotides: TGTGCCAGCAGCCGAGCACAGGGGGATAATACGCAGTATTTT.

CDR3 nucleotides: TGCGCCAGCAGCCAACGGACCTCTGGGAATGAAAAACTGTTTTTT. This gives the protein CASSQRTSGNEKLFF. The chain joins TRBV4-1 to TRBJ1-4; D uncertain. CDR3 size: 15 residues. Germline V gene lookup returns CDR1 MGHRA and CDR2 YSYEKL. Deletions cut 2 bases from V and 5 bases from J, with 12 bases between.

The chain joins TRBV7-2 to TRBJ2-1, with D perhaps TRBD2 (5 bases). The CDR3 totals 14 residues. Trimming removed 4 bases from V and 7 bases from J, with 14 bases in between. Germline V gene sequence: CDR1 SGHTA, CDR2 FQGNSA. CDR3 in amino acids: CASSSVRAGNEQFF. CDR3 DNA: TGTGCCAGCAGCTCCGTGAGGGCCGGAAATGAGCAGTTCTTC.

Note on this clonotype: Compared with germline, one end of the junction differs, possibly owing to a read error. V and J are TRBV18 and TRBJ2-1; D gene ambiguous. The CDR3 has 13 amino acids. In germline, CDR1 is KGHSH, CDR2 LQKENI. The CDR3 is CASSPPSRKEQFF. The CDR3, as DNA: TGTGCCAGCTCGCCACCGTCGAGGAAGGAGCAGTTCTTC. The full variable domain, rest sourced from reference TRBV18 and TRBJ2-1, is NAGVMQNPRHLVRRRGQEARLRCSPMKGHSHVYWYRQLPEEGLKFMVYLQKENIIDESGMPKERFSAEFPKEGPSILRIQQVVRGDSAAYFCASSPPSRKEQFFGPGTRLTVL.

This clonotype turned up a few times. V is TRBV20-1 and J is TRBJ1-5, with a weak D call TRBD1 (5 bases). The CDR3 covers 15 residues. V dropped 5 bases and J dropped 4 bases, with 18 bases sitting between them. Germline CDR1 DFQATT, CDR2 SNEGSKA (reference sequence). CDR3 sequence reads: CSADSGTLGNQPQHF. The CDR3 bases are TGCAGTGCTGATTCGGGGACCCTGGGAAATCAGCCCCAGCATTTT.

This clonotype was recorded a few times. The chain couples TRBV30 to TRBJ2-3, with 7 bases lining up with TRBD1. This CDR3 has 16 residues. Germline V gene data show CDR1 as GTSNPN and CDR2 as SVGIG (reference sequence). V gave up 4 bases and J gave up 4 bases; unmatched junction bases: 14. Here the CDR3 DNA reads TGTGCCTGGACCCGTAGGGGGCTAGTGGCGGCAGATACGCAGTATTTT. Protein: CAWTRRGLVAADTQYF.

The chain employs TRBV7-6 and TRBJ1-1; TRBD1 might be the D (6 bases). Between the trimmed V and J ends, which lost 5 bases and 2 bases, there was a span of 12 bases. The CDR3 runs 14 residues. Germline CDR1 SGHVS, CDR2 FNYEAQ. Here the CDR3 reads CASSIRTDNTEAFF. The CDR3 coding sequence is TGTGCCAGCAGCATTAGGACAGACAACACTGAAGCTTTCTTT.

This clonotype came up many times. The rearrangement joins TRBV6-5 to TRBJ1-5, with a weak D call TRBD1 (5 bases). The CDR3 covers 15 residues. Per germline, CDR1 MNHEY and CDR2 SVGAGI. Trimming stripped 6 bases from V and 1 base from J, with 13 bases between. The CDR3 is CASSPWRDSNQPQHF. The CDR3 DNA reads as TGTGCCAGCAGCCCTTGGAGGGACAGCAATCAGCCCCAGCATTTT.

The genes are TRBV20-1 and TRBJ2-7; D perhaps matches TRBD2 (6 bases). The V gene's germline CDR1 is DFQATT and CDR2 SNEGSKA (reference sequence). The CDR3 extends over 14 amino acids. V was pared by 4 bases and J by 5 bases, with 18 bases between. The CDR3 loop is CSATLARDVNEQYF. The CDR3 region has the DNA TGCAGTGCTACCCTAGCGAGAGATGTGAACGAGCAGTACTTC.

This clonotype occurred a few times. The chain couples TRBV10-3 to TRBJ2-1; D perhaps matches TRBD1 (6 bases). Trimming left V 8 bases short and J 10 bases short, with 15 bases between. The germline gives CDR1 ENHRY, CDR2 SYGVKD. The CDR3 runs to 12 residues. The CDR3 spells CAIGVQGTEQFF. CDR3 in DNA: TGTGCCATCGGTGTACAGGGTACCGAGCAGTTCTTC.

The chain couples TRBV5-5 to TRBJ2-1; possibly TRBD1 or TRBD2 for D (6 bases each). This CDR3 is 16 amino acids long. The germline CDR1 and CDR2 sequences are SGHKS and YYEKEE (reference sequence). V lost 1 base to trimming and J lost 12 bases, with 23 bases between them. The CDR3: CASSLRGISSGSGQFF. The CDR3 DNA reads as TGTGCCAGCAGCTTGAGGGGGATTTCATCCGGGAGTGGGCAGTTCTTC.

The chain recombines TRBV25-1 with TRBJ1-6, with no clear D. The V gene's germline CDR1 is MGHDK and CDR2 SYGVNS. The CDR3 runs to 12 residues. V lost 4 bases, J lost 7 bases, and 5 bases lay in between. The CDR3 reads CASSVVNSPLHF. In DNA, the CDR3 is TGTGCCAGCAGTGTTGTAAATTCACCCCTCCACTTT. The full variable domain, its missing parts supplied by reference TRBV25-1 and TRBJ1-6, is EADIYQTPRYLVIGTGKKITLECSQTMGHDKMYWYQQDPGMELHLIHYSYGVNSTEKGDLSSESTVSRIRTEHFPLTLESARPSHTSQYLCASSVVNSPLHFGNGTRLTVT.

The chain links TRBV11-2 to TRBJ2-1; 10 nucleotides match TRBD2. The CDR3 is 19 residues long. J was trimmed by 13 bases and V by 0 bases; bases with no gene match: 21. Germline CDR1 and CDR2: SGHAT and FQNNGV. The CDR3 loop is CASSLEGGTLAGEGKTQFF. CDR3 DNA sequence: TGTGCCAGCAGCTTAGAGGGGGGTACTCTAGCGGGAGAAGGCAAGACCCAGTTCTTC.